A single sample gave rise to the 22 T cell receptor beta chains below, sequenced in a study of blood T cell repertoires in COVID-19. Repertoires were generated with immunoSEQ multiplex PCR, while TCRdb's copy carries only in-frame clones and drops some. The profile shows around 180,000 clones, over 75% of them singletons. The sample taken for sequencing was peripheral blood. The receptor source for this set is a woman over 75 with acute or convalescent COVID-19.

This chain links TRBV15 with TRBJ2-7; 12 bases agree with TRBD2. This CDR3 has 16 residues. After removal of 2 bases from V and 5 bases from J, the junction contained 7 bases not matched to a gene. CDR1 is LNHNV, CDR2 YYDKDF, per germline (reference sequence). CDR3 nucleotide sequence: TGTGCCACCAGCAGACATCGGACTAGCGGGAACCACGAGCAGTACTTC. As protein: CATSRHRTSGNHEQYF. Variable domain in full (rest from reference TRBV15 and TRBJ2-7): DAMVIQNPRYQVTQFGKPVTLSCSQTLNHNVMYWYQQKSSQAPKLLFHYYDKDFNNEADTPDNFQSRRPNTSFCFLDIRSPGLGDTAMYLCATSRHRTSGNHEQYFGPGTRLTVT.

This clone was seen only a few times. The V call is TRBV3-1 (or the pseudogene TRBV3-2), the J call TRBJ2-2; 11 bases fit TRBD1. Germline V gene lookup returns CDR1 LGHDT and CDR2 YNNKEL (reference sequence). The CDR3 is 16 residues long. Trimming removed 4 bases from V and 4 bases from J; junction bases left unmatched: 5. CDR3 in DNA: TGTGCCAGCAGCCGACCCGGGACAGGGGGCACCGGGGAGCTGTTTTTT. Residues: CASSRPGTGGTGELFF.

By sample fraction, this clone is medium-sized. J is TRBJ1-3 and V is TRBV6-5; 7 bases fit TRBD1. Germline V lookup: CDR1 MNHEY, CDR2 SVGAGI. The CDR3 length is 15 residues. V shed 8 bases, J shed 0 bases, and the junction held 7 bases outside the gene matches. CDR3 bases: TGTGCCAGCTATATTGGGACAGCCTCTGGAAACACCATATATTTT. Translated: CASYIGTASGNTIYF.

The chain is built from TRBV27 and TRBJ2-1; maybe TRBD2 (5 bases). Looked up from germline, CDR1 is MNHEY and CDR2 is SMNVEV (reference sequence). Trimming removed 4 bases from V and 4 bases from J, with 14 bases in between. The length of the CDR3 is 15 residues. The chain's CDR3 is CASSSVRTGYNEQFF. The CDR3 DNA follows: TGTGCCAGCAGTTCGGTAAGGACGGGATACAATGAGCAGTTCTTC.

This chain links TRBV6-5 with TRBJ2-7, with 9 nucleotides matching TRBD2. The CDR3 spans 14 residues. V was pared by 5 bases and J by 5 bases, with 7 bases of the junction left unmatched. CDR1 and CDR2 (germline): MNHEY, SVGAGI. The CDR3: CASSRAGGPHEQYF. Written as DNA, the CDR3 is TGTGCCAGCAGTCGGGCGGGGGGGCCCCACGAGCAGTACTTC.

J is TRBJ1-5 and V is TRBV3-1 (or the pseudogene TRBV3-2), with D perhaps TRBD1 (5 bases). V lost 5 bases to trimming and J lost 4 bases, with 18 bases between them. This CDR3 comprises 16 residues. CDR1 is LGHDT and CDR2 is YNNKEL in the germline V gene (reference sequence). The CDR3 DNA sequence: TGTGCCAGCAGCGCGGGGACCCTTGGCTGGAATCAGCCCCAGCATTTT. Translated: CASSAGTLGWNQPQHF.

The chain has TRBV10-3 and TRBJ1-6, with 9 bases aligning to TRBD1. V lost 0 bases to trimming and J lost 8 bases; unmatched junction nucleotides: 2. This CDR3 has 15 residues. The germline V gene has CDR1 ENHRY and CDR2 SYGVKD. CDR3 sequence (DNA): TGTGCCATCAGTGAGTCGGGGACAGGGTATTCACCCCTCCACTTT. Residues: CAISESGTGYSPLHF.

The chain employs TRBV6-1 and TRBJ1-5, with D hard to call. With 3 bases removed from V and 1 base from J, the gap between germline ends came to 10 bases. The CDR3 is 15 amino acids. Germline V gene data show CDR1 as MNHNS and CDR2 as SASEGT. CDR3 DNA sequence: TGTGCCAGCAGTGATTCGGCGGGAAGCAATCAGCCCCAGCATTTT. It translates to CASSDSAGSNQPQHF.

This clone appeared a single time. This sequence joins TRBV27 and TRBJ2-7; possibly TRBD1 for D (5 bases). The CDR3 runs 16 residues. Germline values: CDR1 MNHEY, CDR2 SMNVEV (reference sequence). Trimming left V 1 base short and J 7 bases short, with 20 bases between. The CDR3 DNA sequence: TGTGCCAGCAGTTTATGGTCCACAGGATCCTTACGGGAGCAGTACTTC. It is translated as CASSLWSTGSLREQYF.

The genes are TRBV5-1 and TRBJ1-1; the D is unclear. This CDR3 has 14 residues. Per germline, CDR1 SGHRS and CDR2 YFSETQ. The V end was cut by 4 bases, the J end by 3 bases, with 13 bases between. CDR3 sequence (DNA): TGCGCCAGCAGCCGACGGGCGGGTGACACTGAAGCTTTCTTT. Translating gives CASSRRAGDTEAFF.

This clone was seen a few times. This chain connects TRBV19 to TRBJ2-3; perhaps TRBD2 as D (6 bases). Trimming stripped 3 bases from V and 0 bases from J, with 10 bases between. Germline CDR1 and CDR2: LNHDA and SQIVND (reference sequence). CDR3 length: 15 residues. The CDR3 sequence: CASSMGSGSTDTQYF. CDR3 in DNA: TGTGCCAGTAGTATGGGCAGCGGGAGCACAGATACGCAGTATTTT.

J is TRBJ2-2 and V is TRBV3-1 (or the pseudogene TRBV3-2), with 7 bases that match TRBD1. The germline CDR1 and CDR2 sequences are LGHDT and YNNKEL (reference sequence). CDR3 length: 15 residues. With V trimmed by 1 base and J by 6 bases, 5 bases remained unmatched. The CDR3: CASSQGATGSGELFF. The CDR3 bases are TGTGCCAGCAGCCAAGGTGCGACAGGGTCCGGGGAGCTGTTTTTT.

V and J are TRBV4-3 and TRBJ2-5, with TRBD2 matching over 13 bases. The CDR3 totals 15 residues. The germline V gene encodes CDR1 LGHNA and CDR2 YSLEER. J lost 5 bases, V lost 4 bases, and 4 bases had no gene match. The CDR3 protein is CASSLLAGGPETQYF. The CDR3, as DNA: TGCGCCAGCAGCCTACTAGCGGGGGGGCCGGAGACCCAGTACTTC.

The chain combines TRBV5-1 with TRBJ2-1; D remains ambiguous. Trimming removed 0 bases at V and 8 bases at J, with 3 bases between. The CDR3 length is 11 residues. The germline gives CDR1 SGHRS, CDR2 YFSETQ. CDR3: CASSLEHEQFF. The CDR3 coding sequence is TGCGCCAGCAGCTTGGAGCATGAGCAGTTCTTC.

This rearrangement joins TRBV20-1 to TRBJ1-2; the D gene is possibly TRBD1 (5 bases). The CDR3 has 13 residues. Germline V gene sequence: CDR1 DFQATT, CDR2 SNEGSKA (reference sequence). V was shortened by 3 bases and J by 6 bases, with 14 bases between the two germline ends. Here the CDR3 reads CSASSPGNHGYTF. DNA for the CDR3: TGCAGTGCTAGTTCTCCAGGGAATCATGGCTACACCTTC.

This CDR3 reads CASSLAGTGGRGELFF. The DNA of the CDR3 is TGTGCCAGCAGCTTGGCCGGGACAGGGGGCAGAGGGGAGCTGTTTTTT. The chain is built from TRBV5-4 and TRBJ2-2, with TRBD1 matching over 12 bases. Germline trimming cut 0 bases from V and 8 bases from J; bases unmatched to any gene: 5. CDR3 length: 16 amino acids. In germline, CDR1 is SGHNT, CDR2 YYREEE (reference sequence).

A remark on this clone: An end of the junction does not agree with germline; a read error may underlie this. The chain joins TRBV6-5 to TRBJ1-1; TRBD1 matches at 9 bases. CDR1 is MNHEY and CDR2 is SVGAGI in the germline V gene. The CDR3 loop spans 14 amino acids. The CDR3 region is CANSFGTGSTEAFF. The CDR3 region has the DNA TGTGCCAACAGTTTCGGGACAGGGAGTACTGAAGCTTTCTTT.

Concerning this clone: The sample carries other DNA sequences with the same CDR3. The chain employs TRBV4-3 and TRBJ1-1, with 7 bases identical to TRBD1. In germline, CDR1 is LGHNA, CDR2 YSLEER. The V and J ends lost 0 bases and 2 bases, in that order; junction bases with no gene match: 6. CDR3 length equals 16 residues. DNA of the CDR3: TGCGCCAGCAGCCAAGACTGGACAGGTGTAAACACTGAAGCTTTCTTT. Translating it yields CASSQDWTGVNTEAFF.

The rearrangement links TRBV5-1 to TRBJ2-7; D gene unclear. V lost 1 base to trimming and J lost 5 bases, with 4 bases between them. The CDR3 is made up of 11 amino acids. Germline V lookup: CDR1 SGHRS, CDR2 YFSETQ. The CDR3 nucleotides are TGCGCCAGCAGCTTGCGGGACGAGCAGTACTTC. Its translation: CASSLRDEQYF.

The chain has TRBV29-1 and TRBJ1-3; D is possibly TRBD1 (5 bases). The germline V gene encodes CDR1 SQVTM and CDR2 ANQGSEA. V lost 4 bases and J 4 bases, leaving 11 bases between the germline ends. This CDR3 has 13 amino acids. The CDR3 is CSVVPTAGNTIYF. CDR3 bases: TGCAGCGTTGTACCGACAGCCGGAAACACCATATATTTT. Together with reference TRBV29-1 and TRBJ1-3, the CDR3 gives the full variable domain: SAVISQKPSRDICQRGTSLTIQCQVDSQVTMMFWYRQQPGQSLTLIATANQGSEATYESGFVIDKFPISRPNLTFSTLTVSNMSPEDSSIYLCSVVPTAGNTIYFGEGSWLTVV.

The gene calls are TRBV24-1 and TRBJ2-5, with 11 bases matching TRBD2. The ends lost 4 bases at V and 4 bases at J; junction bases unmatched: 13. The germline gives CDR1 KGHDR, CDR2 SFDVKD. The CDR3 contains 18 residues. The CDR3: CATSDSRLAGRPAETQYF. CDR3 DNA: TGTGCCACCAGTGACTCAAGACTAGCGGGGAGGCCAGCAGAGACCCAGTACTTC.

The V and J genes are TRBV7-8 and TRBJ2-1; D is unclear. Germline values: CDR1 SGHVS, CDR2 FQNEAQ. Between the trimmed V and J ends, which lost 3 bases and 6 bases, there was a span of 6 bases. The CDR3 has 12 amino acids. CDR3 amino acids: CASSFLSNEQFF. CDR3 DNA: TGTGCCAGCAGCTTTCTATCCAATGAGCAGTTCTTC. Full variable domain (remainder filled in from reference TRBV7-8 and TRBJ2-1): GAGVSQSPRYKVAKRGQDVALRCDPISGHVSLFWYQQALGQGPEFLTYFQNEAQLDKSGLPSDRFFAERPEGSVSTLKIQRTQQEDSAVYLCASSFLSNEQFFGPGTRLTVL.